This T cell receptor (beta chain) was identified during a study of CD8 T cells in ankylosing spondylitis. This clonotype has more than one count but fewer than ten. The antigen is not known. Whole-study findings and limits: Both synovial fluid and blood in reactive arthritis had previously been reported to carry some motif variants. Apparently characteristic of ankylosing spondylitis blood was a TCR beta motif (under ten highly homologous variants).

The length of the CDR3 is 15 residues. Germline CDR1 SGDLS, CDR2 YYNGEE. The V and J ends lost 3 bases and 2 bases respectively, with 14 bases between them. Quantitative 5'-RACE with molecular barcodes produced the TCR beta libraries. TCRdb ran MiXCR on the 5' RACE reads and lists one entry per CDR3 protein. Counted here are 40,000 to 50,000 distinct CDR3 sequences, about 2.5% occurring once; the ten biggest clones make up 4.6%. The sequenced sample was blood, either unsorted or a sorted T cell fraction (not recorded which). The chain is built from TRBV9 and TRBJ1-2; perhaps TRBD1 as D (5 bases). The source of this sequence is a male donor with ankylosing spondylitis or in good health (not recorded which). The CDR3 nucleotides are TGTGCCAGCAGCGCGGTCGGGGGAGGGAACTATGGCTACACCTTC. Its translation is CASSAVGGGNYGYTF.